This note documents a single TCR beta chain sequence. The sample originates from a study of blood T cell repertoires in COVID-19. Study-level background: Acute-phase and convalescent COVID-19 samples originated in the United States, Italy and Spain. Nucleic acid was either cDNA or gDNA, and it came from T cells, B-cell-depleted T cells, or PBMCs.

Original analysis: Using reference gene primer amplification, nucleated cell counts were estimated. Profiling relied on immunoSEQ multiplex PCR, and the TCRdb table lists in-frame clones only, not all of them. V and J calls and clone size are as listed in that table; D and trimming were resolved from the DNA. The sample has a few hundred thousand clones; about nine tenths are singletons. Germline-derived CDR1 and CDR2 are MNHEY and SVGAGI. CDR3 length: 12 amino acids. The V end was cut by 10 bases, the J end by 8 bases, with 17 bases between. The genes are TRBV6-5 and TRBJ1-2, with a weak D call TRBD1 (5 bases). Sequenced sample: peripheral blood. The clonotype comes from a woman in her sixties or seventies with acute or convalescent COVID-19. Here the CDR3 reads CATAGGDWGYTF. The CDR3 bases are TGTGCCACAGCCGGAGGGGACTGGGGCTACACCTTC.